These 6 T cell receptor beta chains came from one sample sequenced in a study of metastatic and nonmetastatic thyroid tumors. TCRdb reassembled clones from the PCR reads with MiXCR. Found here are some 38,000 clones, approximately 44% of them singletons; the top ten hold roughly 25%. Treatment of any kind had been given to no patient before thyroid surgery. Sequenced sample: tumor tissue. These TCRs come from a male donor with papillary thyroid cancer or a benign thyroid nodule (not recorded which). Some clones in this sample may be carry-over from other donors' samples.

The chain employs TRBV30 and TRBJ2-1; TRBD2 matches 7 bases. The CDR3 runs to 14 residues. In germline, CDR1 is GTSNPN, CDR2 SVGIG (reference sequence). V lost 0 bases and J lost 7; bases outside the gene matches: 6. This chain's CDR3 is CAWSVGGSRNEQFF. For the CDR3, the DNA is TGTGCCTGGAGTGTCGGGGGGAGTAGGAATGAGCAGTTCTTC.

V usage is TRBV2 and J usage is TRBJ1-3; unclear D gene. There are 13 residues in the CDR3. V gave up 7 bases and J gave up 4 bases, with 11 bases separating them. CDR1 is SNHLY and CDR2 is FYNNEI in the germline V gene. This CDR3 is CASTGLGGNTIYF. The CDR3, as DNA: TGTGCCAGCACTGGCCTGGGGGGAAACACCATATATTTT.

Here the CDR3 reads CAGGQGVETGELFF. The CDR3 bases are TGTGCCGGAGGTCAGGGAGTGGAGACCGGGGAGCTGTTTTTT. The chain uses TRBV6-1 and TRBJ2-2, with D possibly being TRBD1 or TRBD2 (5 bases each). Germline CDR1 reads MNHNS; CDR2 reads SASEGT. Deletions cut 11 bases from V and 5 bases from J, with 18 bases between. The length of the CDR3 is 14 residues.

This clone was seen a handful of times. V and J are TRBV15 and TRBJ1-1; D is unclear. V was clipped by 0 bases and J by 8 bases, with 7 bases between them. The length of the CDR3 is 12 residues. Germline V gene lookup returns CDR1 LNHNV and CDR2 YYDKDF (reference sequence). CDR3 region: CATSRERLEAFF. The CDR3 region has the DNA TGTGCCACCAGCAGAGAGCGGTTAGAAGCTTTCTTT.

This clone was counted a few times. CDR3 nucleotide sequence: TGTGCCAGCAGTAAGGGAGGGGGTAGGCAGTACTTC. Its protein product is CASSKGGGRQYF. V usage is TRBV27 and J usage is TRBJ2-7; D is perhaps TRBD2 (7 bases). The V end lost 5 bases, the J end lost 9 bases, and 14 bases lay between the germline ends. Looked up from germline, CDR1 is MNHEY and CDR2 is SMNVEV (reference sequence). The CDR3 extends over 12 amino acids.

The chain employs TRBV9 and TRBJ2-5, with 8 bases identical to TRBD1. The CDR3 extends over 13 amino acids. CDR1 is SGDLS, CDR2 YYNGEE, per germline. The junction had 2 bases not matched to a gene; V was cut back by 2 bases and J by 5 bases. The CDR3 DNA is TGTGCCAGCAGCGTGGGACAGGCGGAGACCCAGTACTTC. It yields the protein CASSVGQAETQYF.